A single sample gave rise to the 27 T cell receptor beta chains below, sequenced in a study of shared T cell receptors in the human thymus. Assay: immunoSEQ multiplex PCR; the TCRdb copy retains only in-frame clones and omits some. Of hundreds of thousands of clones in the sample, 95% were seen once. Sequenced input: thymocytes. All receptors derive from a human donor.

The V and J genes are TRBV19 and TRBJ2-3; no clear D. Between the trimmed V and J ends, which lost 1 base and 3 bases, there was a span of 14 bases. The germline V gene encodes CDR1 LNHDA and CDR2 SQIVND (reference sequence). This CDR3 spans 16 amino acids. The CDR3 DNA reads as TGTGCCAGTAGTATAGGCGTAAGCGAGAGTACAGATACGCAGTATTTT. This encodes CASSIGVSESTDTQYF.

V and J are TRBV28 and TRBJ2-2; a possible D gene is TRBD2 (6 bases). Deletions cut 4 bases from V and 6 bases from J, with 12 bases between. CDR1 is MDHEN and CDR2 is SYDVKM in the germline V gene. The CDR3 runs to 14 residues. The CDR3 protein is CASSSQRAAGELFF. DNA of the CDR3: TGTGCCAGCAGTTCCCAGCGGGCGGCCGGGGAGCTGTTTTTT.

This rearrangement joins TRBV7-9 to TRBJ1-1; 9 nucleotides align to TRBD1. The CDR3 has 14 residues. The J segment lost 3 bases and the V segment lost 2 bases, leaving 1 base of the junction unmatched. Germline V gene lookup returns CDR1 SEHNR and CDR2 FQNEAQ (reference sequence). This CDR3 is CASSLWTGDTEAFF. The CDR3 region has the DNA TGTGCCAGCAGCTTATGGACAGGGGACACTGAAGCTTTCTTT.

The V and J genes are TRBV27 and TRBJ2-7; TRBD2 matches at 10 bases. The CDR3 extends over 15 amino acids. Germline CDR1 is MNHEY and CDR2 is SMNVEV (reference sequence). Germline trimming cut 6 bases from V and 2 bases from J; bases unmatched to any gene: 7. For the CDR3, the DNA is TGTGCCAGCAGCAAGGGACTAGCGTATACCTACGAGCAGTACTTC. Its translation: CASSKGLAYTYEQYF.

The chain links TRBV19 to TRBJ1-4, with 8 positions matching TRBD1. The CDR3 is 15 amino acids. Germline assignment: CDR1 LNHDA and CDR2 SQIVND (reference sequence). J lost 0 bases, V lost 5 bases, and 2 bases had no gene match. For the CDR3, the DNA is TGTGCCAGTAGTGTGGACAGGGCAACTAATGAAAAACTGTTTTTT. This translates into CASSVDRATNEKLFF.

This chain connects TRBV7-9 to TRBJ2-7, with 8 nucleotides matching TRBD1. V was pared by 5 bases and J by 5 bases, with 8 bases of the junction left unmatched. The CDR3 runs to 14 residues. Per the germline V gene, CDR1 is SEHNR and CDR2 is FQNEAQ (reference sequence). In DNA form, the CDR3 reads TGTGCCAGCAGCCTTGGACAGGGACAGAACGAGCAGTACTTC. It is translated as CASSLGQGQNEQYF. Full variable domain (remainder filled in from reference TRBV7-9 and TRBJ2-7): DTGVSQNPRHKITKRGQNVTFRCDPISEHNRLYWYRQTLGQGPEFLTYFQNEAQLEKSRLLSDRFSAERPKGSFSTLEIQRTEQGDSAMYLCASSLGQGQNEQYFGPGTRLTVT.

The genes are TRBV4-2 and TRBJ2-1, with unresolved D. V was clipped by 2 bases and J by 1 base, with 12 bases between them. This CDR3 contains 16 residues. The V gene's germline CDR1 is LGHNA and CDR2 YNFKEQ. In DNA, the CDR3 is TGTGCCAGCAGCCAACGCGTGGGGAATTCCTACAATGAGCAGTTCTTC. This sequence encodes CASSQRVGNSYNEQFF.

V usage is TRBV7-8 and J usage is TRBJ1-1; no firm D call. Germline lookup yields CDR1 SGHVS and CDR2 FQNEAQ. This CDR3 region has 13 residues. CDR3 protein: CTSEADLNTEAFF. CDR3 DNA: TGTACCTCAGAGGCAGACCTTAACACTGAAGCTTTCTTT. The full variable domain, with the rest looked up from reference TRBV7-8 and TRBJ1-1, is GAGVSQSPRYKVAKRGQDVALRCDPISGHVSLFWYQQALGQGPEFLTYFQNEAQLDKSGLPSDRFFAERPEGSVSTLKIQRTQQEDSAVYLCTSEADLNTEAFFGQGTRLTVV.

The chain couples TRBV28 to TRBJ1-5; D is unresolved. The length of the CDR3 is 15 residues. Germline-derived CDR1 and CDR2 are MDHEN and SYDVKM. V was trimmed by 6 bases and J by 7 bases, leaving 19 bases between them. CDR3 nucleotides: TGTGCCAGCAGATTTACGCAGCGGAGCGGGCAGCCCCAGCATTTT. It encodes CASRFTQRSGQPQHF.

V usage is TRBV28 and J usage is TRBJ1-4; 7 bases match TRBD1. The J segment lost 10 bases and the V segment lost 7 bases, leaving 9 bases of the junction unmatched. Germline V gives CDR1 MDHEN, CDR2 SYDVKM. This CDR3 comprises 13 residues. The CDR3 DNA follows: TGTGCCAGCACCACAAAGGGACAGAGAAAACTGTTTTTT. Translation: CASTTKGQRKLFF.

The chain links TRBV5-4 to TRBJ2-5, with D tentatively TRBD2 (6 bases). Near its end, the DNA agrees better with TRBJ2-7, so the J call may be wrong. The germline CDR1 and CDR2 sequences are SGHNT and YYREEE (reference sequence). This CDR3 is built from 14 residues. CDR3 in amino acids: CASSLSGVSYEQYF. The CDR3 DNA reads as TGTGCCAGCAGCTTATCGGGGGTCTCCTACGAGCAGTACTTC.

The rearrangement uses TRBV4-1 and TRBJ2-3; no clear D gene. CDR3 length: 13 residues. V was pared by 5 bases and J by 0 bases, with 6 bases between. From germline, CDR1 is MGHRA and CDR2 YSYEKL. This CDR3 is CASSKASTDTQYF. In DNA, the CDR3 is TGCGCCAGCAGCAAAGCTAGCACAGATACGCAGTATTTT.

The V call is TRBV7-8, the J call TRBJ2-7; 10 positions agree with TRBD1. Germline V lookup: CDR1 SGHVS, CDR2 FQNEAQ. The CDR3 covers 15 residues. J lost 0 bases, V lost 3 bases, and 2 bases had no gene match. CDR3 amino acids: CASSFRDRGSYEQYF. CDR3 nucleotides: TGTGCCAGCAGCTTCCGGGACAGGGGCTCCTACGAGCAGTACTTC.

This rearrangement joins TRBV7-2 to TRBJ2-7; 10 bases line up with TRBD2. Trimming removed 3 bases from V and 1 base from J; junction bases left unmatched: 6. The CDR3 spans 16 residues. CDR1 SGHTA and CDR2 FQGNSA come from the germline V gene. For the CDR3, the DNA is TGTGCCAGCAGCTTGCCTAGCGGGAGATTTTCCTACGAGCAGTACTTC. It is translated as CASSLPSGRFSYEQYF.

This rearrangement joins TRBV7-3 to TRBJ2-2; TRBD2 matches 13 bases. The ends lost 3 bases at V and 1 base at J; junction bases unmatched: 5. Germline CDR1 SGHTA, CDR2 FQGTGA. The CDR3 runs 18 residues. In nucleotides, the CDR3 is TGTGCCAGCAGCTTCGGGGGACTAGCGGGGAAGAACACCGGGGAGCTGTTTTTT. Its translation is CASSFGGLAGKNTGELFF.

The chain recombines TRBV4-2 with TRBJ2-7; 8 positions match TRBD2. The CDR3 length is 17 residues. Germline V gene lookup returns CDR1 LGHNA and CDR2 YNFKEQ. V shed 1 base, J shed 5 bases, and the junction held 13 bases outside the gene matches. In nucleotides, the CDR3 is TGTGCCAGCAGCCAAGTCACAGGCGGGAGGTGTCGCCACGAGCAGTACTTC. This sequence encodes CASSQVTGGRCRHEQYF.

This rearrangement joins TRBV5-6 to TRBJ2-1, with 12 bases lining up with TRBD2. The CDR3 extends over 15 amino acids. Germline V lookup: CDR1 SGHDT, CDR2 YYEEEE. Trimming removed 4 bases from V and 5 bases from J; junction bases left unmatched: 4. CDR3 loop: CASSRTSGTNNEQFF. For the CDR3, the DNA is TGTGCCAGCAGCCGGACTAGCGGGACGAACAATGAGCAGTTCTTC.

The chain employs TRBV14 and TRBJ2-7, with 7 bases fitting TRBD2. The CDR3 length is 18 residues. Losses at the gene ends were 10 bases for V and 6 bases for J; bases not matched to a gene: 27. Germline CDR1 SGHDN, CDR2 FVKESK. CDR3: CATAHCGGRGGAAGEQYF. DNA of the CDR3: TGTGCCACCGCGCACTGCGGGGGTCGGGGCGGGGCCGCTGGCGAGCAGTACTTC.

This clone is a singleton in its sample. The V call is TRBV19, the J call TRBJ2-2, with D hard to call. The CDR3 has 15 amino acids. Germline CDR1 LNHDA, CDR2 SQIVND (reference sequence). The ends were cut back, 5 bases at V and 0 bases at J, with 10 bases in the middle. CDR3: CASSRAGSNTGELFF. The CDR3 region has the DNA TGTGCCAGTAGTCGCGCAGGTTCGAACACCGGGGAGCTGTTTTTT.

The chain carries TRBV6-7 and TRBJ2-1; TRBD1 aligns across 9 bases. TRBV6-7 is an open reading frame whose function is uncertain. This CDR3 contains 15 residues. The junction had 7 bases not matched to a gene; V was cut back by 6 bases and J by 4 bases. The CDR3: CASRVTGTGYNEQFF. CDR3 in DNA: TGTGCCAGCAGGGTGACCGGGACAGGGTACAATGAGCAGTTCTTC.

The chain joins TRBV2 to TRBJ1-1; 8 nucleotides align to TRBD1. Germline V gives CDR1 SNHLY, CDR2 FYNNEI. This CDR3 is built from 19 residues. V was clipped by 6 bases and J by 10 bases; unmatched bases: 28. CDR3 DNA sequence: TGTGCCAGCAGGCCCGGGACAGGAATAGGAGGGGGAGAGGGGTATGGAGCTTTCTTT. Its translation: CASRPGTGIGGGEGYGAFF.

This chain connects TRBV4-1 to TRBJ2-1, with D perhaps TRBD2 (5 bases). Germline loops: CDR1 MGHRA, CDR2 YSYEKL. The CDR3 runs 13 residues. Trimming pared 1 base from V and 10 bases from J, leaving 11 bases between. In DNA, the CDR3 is TGCGCCAGCAGCCAAGCTCTGGAGCGGGAGCAGTTCTTC. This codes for CASSQALEREQFF.

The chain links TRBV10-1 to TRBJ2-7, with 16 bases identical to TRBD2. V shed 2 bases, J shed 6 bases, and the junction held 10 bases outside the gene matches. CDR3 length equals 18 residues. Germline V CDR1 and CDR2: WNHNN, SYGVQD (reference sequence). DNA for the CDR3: TGCGCCAGCAGTGAGGTCCCGGGACTAGCGGGAGGGCCGGGCGAGCAGTACTTC. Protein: CASSEVPGLAGGPGEQYF.

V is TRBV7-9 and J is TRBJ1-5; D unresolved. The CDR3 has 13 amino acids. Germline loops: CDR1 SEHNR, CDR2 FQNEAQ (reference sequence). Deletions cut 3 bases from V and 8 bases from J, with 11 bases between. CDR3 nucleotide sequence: TGTGCCAGCAGCTTCGAAGTATTGGAGCCCCAGCATTTT. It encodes CASSFEVLEPQHF.

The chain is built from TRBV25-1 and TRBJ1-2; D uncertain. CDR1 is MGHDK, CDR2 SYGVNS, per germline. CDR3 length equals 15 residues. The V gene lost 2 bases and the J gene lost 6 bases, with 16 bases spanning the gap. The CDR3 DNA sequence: TGTGCCAGCAGTGAAGGGCCCGCTGGATCCAATGGCTACACCTTC. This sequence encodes CASSEGPAGSNGYTF.

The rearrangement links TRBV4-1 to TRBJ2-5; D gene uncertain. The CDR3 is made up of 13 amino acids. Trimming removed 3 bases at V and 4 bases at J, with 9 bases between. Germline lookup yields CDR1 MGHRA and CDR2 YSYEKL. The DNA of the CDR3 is TGCGCCAGCAGCCACGAGGAATCAGAGACCCAGTACTTC. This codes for CASSHEESETQYF.

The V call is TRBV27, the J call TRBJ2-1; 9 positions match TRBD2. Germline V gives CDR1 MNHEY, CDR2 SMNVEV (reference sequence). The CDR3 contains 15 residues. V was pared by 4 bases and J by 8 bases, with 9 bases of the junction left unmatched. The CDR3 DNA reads TGTGCCAGCAGTTCTCCAGCGGGAGGTGAACATGAGCAGTTCTTC. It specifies CASSSPAGGEHEQFF.